The clone carrying this TCR beta chain has ten or more counts. Its antigen is not known. The CDR3 covers 13 residues. Germline values: CDR1 ENHRY, CDR2 SYGVKD. Trimming pared 8 bases from V and 0 bases from J, leaving 11 bases between. This sample was included in a study of T-cell memory formation after mild COVID-19. Study background: TCR clustering was largely donor specific.

Study conclusions and caveats: Pre-infection memory showed some responding clones, and this suggested that cross-reactive memory joined. Contracting CD8+ clones were enriched in EMRA, CD4+ mainly in CM and EM.

MiXCR, applied by TCRdb to the 5' RACE reads, yields one record per CDR3 protein. The table lists roughly 500,000 distinct CDR3 sequences, approximately 20% of them singletons. The sequenced sample consisted of PBMCs or a T cell subset sorted from them (not recorded which). This TCR was sampled from an adult woman who had mild COVID-19 (a few samples of this study predate the infection). Cell type and time point are not known. This chain connects TRBV10-3 to TRBJ2-7, with D possibly matching TRBD2 (5 bases). For the CDR3, the DNA is TGTGCCATCCTCTGGACTGACTCCTACGAGCAGTACTTC. This gives the protein CAILWTDSYEQYF.